Below, 27 T cell receptor beta chains from the same sample are listed, as sequenced in a study of blood T cell repertoires in COVID-19. Sequencing was performed with immunoSEQ multiplex PCR; in TCRdb, only in-frame clones are kept and a portion is missing. This sample has about 120,000 clones; 70% to 90% occur once, and the top ten carry 3.9%. Material for sequencing was peripheral blood. Receptor source: a man in his fifties or sixties with acute or convalescent COVID-19.

A few counts support this clone. The chain carries TRBV6-5 and TRBJ2-7; TRBD1 aligns across 7 bases. The CDR3 sequence is 15 residues long. Losses at the gene ends were 6 bases for V and 1 base for J; bases not matched to a gene: 9. CDR1 MNHEY and CDR2 SVGAGI come from the germline V gene. CDR3 sequence reads: CASSLSQGPSYEQYF. As DNA, the CDR3 is TGTGCCAGCAGCCTTTCACAGGGGCCATCCTACGAGCAGTACTTC.

The rearrangement joins TRBV23-1 to TRBJ2-7; 8 bases line up with TRBD2. TRBV23-1 is an ORF for which the function is uncertain. V lost 11 bases, J lost 4 bases, and 7 bases stayed unmatched. The length of the CDR3 is 12 residues. CDR3 sequence reads: CAAGAGGYEQYF. In DNA form, the CDR3 reads TGCGCCGCAGGGGCGGGGGGTTACGAGCAGTACTTC.

V and J are TRBV6-5 and TRBJ1-1; TRBD1 matches 7 bases. CDR1 and CDR2 (germline): MNHEY, SVGAGI. The CDR3 loop spans 14 amino acids. V gave up 8 bases and J gave up 4 bases; unmatched junction bases: 10. The CDR3: CASSYLTGSTEAFF. CDR3 DNA: TGTGCCAGCTCCTATCTGACAGGGTCCACTGAAGCTTTCTTT.

The rearrangement uses TRBV11-2 and TRBJ2-1; 14 nucleotides line up with TRBD2. Losses at the gene ends were 5 bases for V and 8 bases for J; bases not matched to a gene: 8. The germline V gene encodes CDR1 SGHAT and CDR2 FQNNGV. CDR3 length: 16 residues. The CDR3 DNA is TGTGCCAGCAGCCCCTCGGGACTAGCGGGAGCCCATGAGCAGTTCTTC. Translating it yields CASSPSGLAGAHEQFF.

The rearrangement uses TRBV10-3 and TRBJ2-1; 8 positions agree with TRBD1. Losses at the gene ends were 3 bases for V and 10 bases for J; bases not matched to a gene: 11. In germline, CDR1 is ENHRY, CDR2 SYGVKD. This CDR3 has 15 amino acids. In nucleotides, the CDR3 is TGTGCCATCAGTGATTTGAGACAGGGGTTGACGGAGCAGTTCTTC. Translated: CAISDLRQGLTEQFF.

The chain is built from TRBV9 and TRBJ2-1; 9 bases map to TRBD1. Germline values: CDR1 SGDLS, CDR2 YYNGEE. This CDR3 is 15 amino acids long. V was clipped by 0 bases and J by 3 bases; unmatched bases: 1. The CDR3 sequence is CASSVGDRDYNEQFF. The CDR3 nucleotides read TGTGCCAGCAGCGTAGGGGACAGGGACTACAATGAGCAGTTCTTC.

This clone was picked up a small number of times. This chain links TRBV7-2 with TRBJ2-7; 10 bases map to TRBD2. The CDR3 runs to 15 residues. Losses at the gene ends were 5 bases for V and 5 bases for J; bases not matched to a gene: 9. Looked up from germline, CDR1 is SGHTA and CDR2 is FQGNSA. CDR3 sequence reads: CASSPRLAGSHEQYF. DNA of the CDR3: TGTGCCAGCAGCCCCAGACTAGCGGGCTCGCACGAGCAGTACTTC. The variable domain in full, with the rest retrieved from reference TRBV7-2 and TRBJ2-7, is GAGVSQSPSNKVTEKGKDVELRCDPISGHTALYWYRQSLGQGLEFLIYFQGNSAPDKSGLPSDRFSAERTGGSVSTLTIQRTQQEDSAVYLCASSPRLAGSHEQYFGPGTRLTVT.

The V call is TRBV7-9, the J call TRBJ2-5; 14 nucleotides align to TRBD2. J was trimmed by 4 bases and V by 4 bases; bases with no gene match: 2. The CDR3 covers 15 residues. Germline V gene sequence: CDR1 SEHNR, CDR2 FQNEAQ (reference sequence). The CDR3 sequence: CASSSGLAGAETQYF. The CDR3 DNA reads TGTGCCAGCAGCTCGGGACTAGCGGGAGCAGAGACCCAGTACTTC.

The V and J genes are TRBV13 and TRBJ2-1, with TRBD2 matching over 7 bases. This CDR3 comprises 14 residues. V trimming: 0 bases; J trimming: 9 bases; junction bases outside the gene matches: 5. The germline CDR1 and CDR2 sequences are PRHDT and FYEKMQ (reference sequence). The CDR3 region has the DNA TGTGCCAGCAGCTTAGGCGGGAGGACCCCTGAGCAGTTCTTC. It translates to CASSLGGRTPEQFF.

V is TRBV6-5 and J is TRBJ1-1, with 10 positions matching TRBD1. Germline-derived CDR1 and CDR2 are MNHEY and SVGAGI. The V and J ends lost 0 bases and 3 bases, in that order; junction bases with no gene match: 4. This CDR3 has 16 residues. DNA of the CDR3: TGTGCCAGCAGTTACTCGAGGGGGACAGGGGACACTGAAGCTTTCTTT. It yields the protein CASSYSRGTGDTEAFF.

The rearrangement uses TRBV7-3 and TRBJ2-2; D remains ambiguous. CDR3 length: 14 residues. Per germline, CDR1 SGHTA and CDR2 FQGTGA. The V and J ends lost 4 bases and 6 bases respectively, with 12 bases between them. CDR3 loop: CASSSSRESGELFF. The CDR3 DNA is TGTGCCAGCAGCTCGAGCCGAGAGTCCGGGGAGCTGTTTTTT. Based on the CDR3 plus reference TRBV7-3 and TRBJ2-2, the full variable domain is GAGVSQTPSNKVTEKGKYVELRCDPISGHTALYWYRQSLGQGPEFLIYFQGTGAADDSGLPNDRFFAVRPEGSVSTLKIQRTERGDSAVYLCASSSSRESGELFFGEGSRLTVL.

This rearrangement joins TRBV4-1 to TRBJ2-1; TRBD2 agrees at 11 bases. V was clipped by 6 bases and J by 5 bases; unmatched bases: 0. Germline CDR1 reads MGHRA; CDR2 reads YSYEKL. This CDR3 region has 13 residues. In DNA form, the CDR3 reads TGCGCCAGCAGGGGACTAGCGGACAATGAGCAGTTCTTC. Protein sequence: CASRGLADNEQFF.

The J gene is TRBJ2-4, the V gene TRBV3-1 (or the pseudogene TRBV3-2); weak D call: TRBD2 (5 bases). The CDR3 is 14 amino acids. Germline V CDR1 and CDR2: LGHDT, YNNKEL (reference sequence). Trimming took off 1 base at V and 6 bases at J, with 10 bases between the two ends. The chain's CDR3 is CASSQVGGLNIQYF. Written as DNA, the CDR3 is TGTGCCAGCAGCCAAGTAGGTGGACTAAACATTCAGTACTTC.

V is TRBV29-1 and J is TRBJ2-7; D is perhaps TRBD1 (6 bases). This CDR3 has 12 residues. Deletions cut 4 bases from V and 5 bases from J, with 12 bases between. Looked up from germline, CDR1 is SQVTM and CDR2 is ANQGSEA. This CDR3 reads CSVGLGANEQYF. The CDR3 DNA follows: TGCAGCGTTGGGTTGGGGGCGAACGAGCAGTACTTC.

This chain joins TRBV3-1 (or the pseudogene TRBV3-2) and TRBJ2-7; TRBD2 matches 9 bases. This CDR3 is 14 amino acids long. Germline CDR1 reads LGHDT; CDR2 reads YNNKEL (reference sequence). The J segment lost 6 bases and the V segment lost 1 base, leaving 4 bases of the junction unmatched. CDR3 in amino acids: CASSQGIAGVEQYF. For the CDR3, the DNA is TGTGCCAGCAGCCAAGGAATAGCGGGAGTCGAGCAGTACTTC.

The chain has TRBV28 and TRBJ2-7; 7 bases line up with TRBD2. CDR3 size: 13 residues. V shed 10 bases, J shed 1 base, and the junction held 7 bases outside the gene matches. Germline V CDR1 and CDR2: MDHEN, SYDVKM. For the CDR3, the DNA is TGTGCCACCCATCTGGGGGGGTCCTACGAGCAGTACTTC. Translating it yields CATHLGGSYEQYF.

The chain links TRBV7-8 to TRBJ2-7; the match to TRBD2 covers 15 bases. V gave up 5 bases and J gave up 3 bases; unmatched junction bases: 5. This CDR3 has 16 residues. Germline lookup yields CDR1 SGHVS and CDR2 FQNEAQ. Here the CDR3 DNA reads TGTGCCAGCAGCCCGGGGACTAGCGGGGGGTTCTACGAGCAGTACTTC. This gives the protein CASSPGTSGGFYEQYF.

This clone has a handful of counts. The chain recombines TRBV6-5 with TRBJ1-4; 7 bases fit TRBD1. V shed 3 bases and J 5 bases; nucleotides not matched to a gene: 3. The V gene's germline CDR1 is MNHEY and CDR2 SVGAGI. CDR3 length equals 14 residues. CDR3 amino acids: CASSYNRGNEKLFF. The CDR3 bases are TGTGCCAGCAGTTATAACAGGGGAAATGAAAAACTGTTTTTT.

This clone appeared a single time. The V call is TRBV5-5, the J call TRBJ1-2; 10 positions match TRBD1. The V gene's germline CDR1 is SGHKS and CDR2 YYEKEE (reference sequence). V lost 1 base, J lost 0 bases, and 9 bases stayed unmatched. The length of the CDR3 is 18 residues. The CDR3 DNA reads as TGTGCCAGCAGCTTGAAAGGGGGGACAGGGGCGACTAACTATGGCTACACCTTC. Translating gives CASSLKGGTGATNYGYTF.

V usage is TRBV6-5 and J usage is TRBJ1-1, with TRBD1 identical over 7 bases. Germline-derived CDR1 and CDR2 are MNHEY and SVGAGI. The CDR3 has 14 amino acids. The ends lost 4 bases at V and 3 bases at J; junction bases unmatched: 5. DNA for the CDR3: TGTGCCAGCAGTTCTGACAGGGCCTACACTGAAGCTTTCTTT. Protein: CASSSDRAYTEAFF.

The CDR3 protein is CASTSPGTSGSTYNEQFF. As DNA, the CDR3 is TGTGCCAGCACCAGTCCAGGGACTAGCGGGAGTACTTACAATGAGCAGTTCTTC. The chain uses TRBV27 and TRBJ2-1; 14 nucleotides align to TRBD2. The length of the CDR3 is 18 residues. CDR1 MNHEY and CDR2 SMNVEV come from the germline V gene (reference sequence). V was clipped by 7 bases and J by 4 bases; unmatched bases: 12.

V and J are TRBV11-2 and TRBJ1-1, with a tentative D call TRBD1 (5 bases). Trimming left V 4 bases short and J 3 bases short, with 15 bases between. Per germline, CDR1 SGHAT and CDR2 FQNNGV. The CDR3 is 15 amino acids. CDR3 nucleotide sequence: TGTGCCAGCAGCTGGGCACAATCGGGGGACACTGAAGCTTTCTTT. This gives the protein CASSWAQSGDTEAFF.

The chain combines TRBV11-2 with TRBJ2-3; perhaps TRBD1 as D (5 bases). Germline V gene sequence: CDR1 SGHAT, CDR2 FQNNGV. Between the trimmed V and J ends, which lost 1 base and 2 bases, there was a span of 13 bases. The CDR3 extends over 16 amino acids. The CDR3 reads CASSLAGVGLTDTQYF. DNA of the CDR3: TGTGCCAGCAGCTTAGCCGGCGTGGGGCTCACAGATACGCAGTATTTT.

The rearrangement uses TRBV2 and TRBJ1-3, with unresolved D. This CDR3 has 12 amino acids. Germline V lookup: CDR1 SNHLY, CDR2 FYNNEI. V lost 5 bases, J lost 4 bases, and 6 bases lay in between. CDR3 residues: CASSPQGNTIYF. Here the CDR3 DNA reads TGTGCCAGCAGTCCACAGGGAAACACCATATATTTT.

This sequence joins TRBV28 and TRBJ2-7, with 7 bases identical to TRBD2. Germline V lookup: CDR1 MDHEN, CDR2 SYDVKM. Unmatched junction bases numbered 11, after V lost 3 bases and J lost 0 bases. The CDR3 is made up of 17 amino acids. CDR3 sequence: CASSFPNHSGSSYEQYF. Here the CDR3 DNA reads TGTGCCAGCAGTTTCCCGAACCATAGCGGGTCCTCCTACGAGCAGTACTTC.

This clone was seen more than once but under ten times. The chain is built from TRBV19 and TRBJ1-5, with D unclear. V was cut by 1 base and J by 7 bases, with 8 bases left in between. Germline V gene data show CDR1 as LNHDA and CDR2 as SQIVND (reference sequence). The CDR3 has 13 amino acids. The CDR3 DNA sequence: TGTGCCAGTAGTATAGCCAGAAACCAGCCCCAGCATTTT. As protein: CASSIARNQPQHF.

The sample holds one count of this clone. The J gene is TRBJ2-7, the V gene TRBV6-2 or TRBV6-3, with D hard to call. CDR3 length: 13 residues. Germline assignment: CDR1 MNHEY and CDR2 SVGEGT. The ends were cut back, 2 bases at V and 3 bases at J, with 8 bases in the middle. The CDR3 here is CASSYAAVYEQYF. The CDR3 coding sequence is TGTGCCAGCAGTTACGCGGCAGTCTACGAGCAGTACTTC.